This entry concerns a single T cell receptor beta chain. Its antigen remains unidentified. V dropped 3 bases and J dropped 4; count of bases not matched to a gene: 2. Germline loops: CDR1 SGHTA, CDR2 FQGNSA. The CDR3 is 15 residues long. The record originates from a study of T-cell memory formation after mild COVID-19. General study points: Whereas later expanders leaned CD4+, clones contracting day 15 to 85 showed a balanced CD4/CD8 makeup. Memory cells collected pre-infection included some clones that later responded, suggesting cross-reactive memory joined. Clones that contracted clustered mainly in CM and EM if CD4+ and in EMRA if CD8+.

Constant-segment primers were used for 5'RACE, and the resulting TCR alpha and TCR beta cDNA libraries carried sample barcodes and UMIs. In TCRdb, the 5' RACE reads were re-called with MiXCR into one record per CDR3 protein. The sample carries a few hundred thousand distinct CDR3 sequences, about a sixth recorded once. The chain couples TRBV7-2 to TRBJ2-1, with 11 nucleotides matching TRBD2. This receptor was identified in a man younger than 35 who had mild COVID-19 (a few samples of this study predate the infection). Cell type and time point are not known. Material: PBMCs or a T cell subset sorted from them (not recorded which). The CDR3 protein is CASSFPSGGYNEQFF. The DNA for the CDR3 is TGTGCCAGCAGCTTTCCTAGCGGGGGGTACAATGAGCAGTTCTTC.